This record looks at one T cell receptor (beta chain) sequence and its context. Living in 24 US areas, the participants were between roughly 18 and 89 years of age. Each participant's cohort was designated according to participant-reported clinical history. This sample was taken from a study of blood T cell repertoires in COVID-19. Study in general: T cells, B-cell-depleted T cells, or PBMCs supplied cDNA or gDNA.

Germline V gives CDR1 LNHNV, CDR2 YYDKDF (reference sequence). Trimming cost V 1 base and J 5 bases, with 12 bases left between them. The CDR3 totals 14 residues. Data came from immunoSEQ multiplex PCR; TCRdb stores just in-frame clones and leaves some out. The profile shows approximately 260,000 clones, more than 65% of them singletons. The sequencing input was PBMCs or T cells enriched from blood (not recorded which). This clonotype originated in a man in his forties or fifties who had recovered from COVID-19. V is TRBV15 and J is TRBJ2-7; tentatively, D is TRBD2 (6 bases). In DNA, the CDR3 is TGTGCCACCAGCAGAGTTGGGGGGATCAACGAGCAGTACTTC. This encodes CATSRVGGINEQYF.